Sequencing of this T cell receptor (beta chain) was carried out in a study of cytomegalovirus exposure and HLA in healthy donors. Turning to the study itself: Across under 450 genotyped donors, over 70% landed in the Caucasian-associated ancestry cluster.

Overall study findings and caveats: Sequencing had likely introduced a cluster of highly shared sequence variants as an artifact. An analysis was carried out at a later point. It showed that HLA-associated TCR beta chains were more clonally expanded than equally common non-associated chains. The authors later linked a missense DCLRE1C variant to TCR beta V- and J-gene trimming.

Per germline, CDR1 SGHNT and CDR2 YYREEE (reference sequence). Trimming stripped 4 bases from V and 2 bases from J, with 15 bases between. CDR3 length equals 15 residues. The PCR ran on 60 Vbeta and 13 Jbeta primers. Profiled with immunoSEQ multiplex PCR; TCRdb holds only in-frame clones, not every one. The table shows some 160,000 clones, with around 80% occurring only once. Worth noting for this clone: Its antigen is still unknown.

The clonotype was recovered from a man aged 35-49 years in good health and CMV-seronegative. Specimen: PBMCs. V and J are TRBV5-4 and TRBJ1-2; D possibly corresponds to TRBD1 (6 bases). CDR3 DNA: TGTGCCAGCAGCCCCTCAGCTACAGGGAACTATGGCTACACCTTC. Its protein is CASSPSATGNYGYTF. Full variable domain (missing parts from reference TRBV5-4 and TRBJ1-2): ETGVTQSPTHLIKTRGQQVTLRCSSQSGHNTVSWYQQALGQGPQFIFQYYREEENGRGNFPPRFSGLQFPNYSSELNVNALELDDSALYLCASSPSATGNYGYTFGSGTRLTVV.